The 2 T cell receptor beta chains listed next were all sequenced from one sample in a study of blood T cell repertoires in COVID-19. Profiling relied on immunoSEQ multiplex PCR, and the TCRdb table lists in-frame clones only, not all of them. The table shows some 150,000 clones, with roughly 84% occurring only once. Material: peripheral blood. These receptors originate from a human donor in a cohort sampled during active COVID-19.

The chain has TRBV19 and TRBJ2-5; 8 bases are shared with TRBD2. The V gene end was trimmed by 1 base and the J gene end by 5 bases; junction bases not matched to a gene: 6. Per germline, CDR1 LNHDA and CDR2 SQIVND (reference sequence). CDR3 length: 15 amino acids. CDR3 DNA: TGTGCCAGTAGTATAGTGGCGGGGGGCCGGGAGACCCAGTACTTC. Translating gives CASSIVAGGRETQYF. The entire variable domain, with the rest obtained from reference TRBV19 and TRBJ2-5, is as follows: DGGITQSPKYLFRKEGQNVTLSCEQNLNHDAMYWYRQDPGQGLRLIYYSQIVNDFQKGDIAEGYSVSREKKESFPLTVTSAQKNPTAFYLCASSIVAGGRETQYFGPGTRLLVL.

This clone appeared once. The V and J genes are TRBV5-8 and TRBJ1-1; D might be TRBD1 (5 bases). This CDR3 comprises 12 residues. Germline V lookup: CDR1 SGHTS, CDR2 YDEGEE. Trimming removed 6 bases from V and 5 bases from J, with 11 bases in between. CDR3 amino acids: CASTRRGTEAFF. CDR3 coding DNA: TGTGCCAGCACCCGGAGGGGAACTGAAGCTTTCTTT.